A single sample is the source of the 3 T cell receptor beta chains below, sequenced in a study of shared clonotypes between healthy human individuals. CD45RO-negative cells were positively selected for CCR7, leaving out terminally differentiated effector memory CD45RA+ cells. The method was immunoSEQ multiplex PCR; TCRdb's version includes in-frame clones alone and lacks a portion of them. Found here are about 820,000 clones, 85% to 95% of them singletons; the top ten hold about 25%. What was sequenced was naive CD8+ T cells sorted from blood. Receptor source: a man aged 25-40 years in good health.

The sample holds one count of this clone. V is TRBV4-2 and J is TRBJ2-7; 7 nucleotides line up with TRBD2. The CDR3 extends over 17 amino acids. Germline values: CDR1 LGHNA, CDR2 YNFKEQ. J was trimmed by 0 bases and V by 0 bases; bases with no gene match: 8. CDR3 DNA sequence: TGTGCCAGCAGCCAAGATGTGGCTAGCGGAACCTCCTACGAGCAGTACTTC. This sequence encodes CASSQDVASGTSYEQYF.

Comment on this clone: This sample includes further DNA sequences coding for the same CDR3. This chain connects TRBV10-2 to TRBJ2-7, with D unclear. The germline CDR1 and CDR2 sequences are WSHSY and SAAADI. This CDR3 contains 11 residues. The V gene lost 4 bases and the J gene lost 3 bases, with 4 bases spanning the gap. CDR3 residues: CASSGGYEQYF. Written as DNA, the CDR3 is TGCGCCAGCAGTGGCGGCTACGAGCAGTACTTC.

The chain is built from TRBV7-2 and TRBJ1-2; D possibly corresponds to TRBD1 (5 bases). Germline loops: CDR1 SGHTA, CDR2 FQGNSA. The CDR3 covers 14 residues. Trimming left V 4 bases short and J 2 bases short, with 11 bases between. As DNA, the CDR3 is TGTGCCAGCAGCTCCCCGGGGGGAAACTATGGCTACACCTTC. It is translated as CASSSPGGNYGYTF.